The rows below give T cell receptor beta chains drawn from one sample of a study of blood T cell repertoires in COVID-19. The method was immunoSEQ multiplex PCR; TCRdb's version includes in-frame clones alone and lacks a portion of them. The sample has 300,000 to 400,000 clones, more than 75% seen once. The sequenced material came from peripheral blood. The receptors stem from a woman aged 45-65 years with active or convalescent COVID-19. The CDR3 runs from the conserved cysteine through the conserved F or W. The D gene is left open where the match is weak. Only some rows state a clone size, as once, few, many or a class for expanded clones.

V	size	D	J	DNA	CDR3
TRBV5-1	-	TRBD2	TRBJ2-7	TGCGCCAGCAGGGAAACTAGCGGGAGCTACGAGCAGTACTTC	CASRETSGSYEQYF
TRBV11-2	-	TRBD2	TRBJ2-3	TGTGCCAGCAGCTTCCGACTAGCAGACACAGATACGCAGTATTTT	CASSFRLADTDTQYF
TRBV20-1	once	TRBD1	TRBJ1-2	TGCAGTGCTACTGAGGGGGCGGCTCGTTATGGCTACACCTTC	CSATEGAARYGYTF
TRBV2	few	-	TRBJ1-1	TGTGCCAGCCTGCTACAGGGTAACCCTGAAGCTTTCTTT	CASLLQGNPEAFF
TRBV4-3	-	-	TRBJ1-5	TGCGCCAGCAGCCAAGATGCAGCGGCAGCTTATAGCAATCAGCCCCAGCATTTT	CASSQDAAAAYSNQPQHF
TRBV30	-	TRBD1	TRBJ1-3	TGTGCCTCAGGACAGGACTCTGGAAACACCATATATTTT	CASGQDSGNTIYF
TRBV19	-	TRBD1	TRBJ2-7	TGTGCCAGCAGAGGGGGACAGGGGGCAGGAGAGCAGTACTTC	CASRGGQGAGEQYF
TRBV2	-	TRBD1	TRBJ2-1	TGTGCCAGCAGTCGGGACAGGGTAGGAGGAAATGAGCAGTTCTTC	CASSRDRVGGNEQFF
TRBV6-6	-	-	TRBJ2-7	TGTGCCAGCACGGCGGGGACCTACGAGCAGTACTTC	CASTAGTYEQYF
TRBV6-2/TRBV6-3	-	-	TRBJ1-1	TGTGCCAGCAGTTACTCGGGGGCACTAGGGCGCAACACTGAAGCTTTCTTT	CASSYSGALGRNTEAFF
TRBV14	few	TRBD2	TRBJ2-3	TGTGCCAGCAGCCACCGACTAGCGGGAGAAGTAACAGATACGCAGTATTTT	CASSHRLAGEVTDTQYF
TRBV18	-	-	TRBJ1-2	TGTGCCAGCTCACCATCGGGTGCGACAGGCGGCGTTACTAACTATGGCTACACCTTC	CASSPSGATGGVTNYGYTF
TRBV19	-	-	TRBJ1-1	TGTGCCAGTAGTATTATAACAGAGAGAAGCGAAGCTTTCTTT	CASSIITERSEAFF
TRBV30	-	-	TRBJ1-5	TGTGCCTGGAACCAAGGGGGTAATTACGAGCCCCAGCATTTT	CAWNQGGNYEPQHF
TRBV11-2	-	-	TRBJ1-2	TGTGCCAGCAGATCTCTCGGGGGACGGGCCAACTATGGCTACACCTTC	CASRSLGGRANYGYTF
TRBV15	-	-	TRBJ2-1	TGTGCCACCAGCAGAGGGTGGGAGGGGGGCTCCTACAATGAGCAGTTCTTC	CATSRGWEGGSYNEQFF
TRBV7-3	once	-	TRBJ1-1	TGTGCCAGCAGCTTAATAGCGGGGGGTGACAGTGGGGATAACACTGAAGCTTTCTTT	CASSLIAGGDSGDNTEAFF
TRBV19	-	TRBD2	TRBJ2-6	TGTGCCAGTAGCAATCGGGGGGCTGGGGCCAACGTCCTGACTTTC	CASSNRGAGANVLTF
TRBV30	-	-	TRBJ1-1	TGTGCCTGGACACAGGCTACGAACACTGAAGCTTTCTTT	CAWTQATNTEAFF
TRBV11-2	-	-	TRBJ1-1	TGTGCCAGCAGCTTAGAGGGGGGGTCTGAAGCTTTCTTT	CASSLEGGSEAFF
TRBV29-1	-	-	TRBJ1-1	TGCAGCGTTAAGAGTAACACTGAAGCTTTCTTT	CSVKSNTEAFF
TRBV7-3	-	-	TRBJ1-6	TGTGCCAGCAGCTTAACCGGTGATTTCTCACCCCTCCACTTT	CASSLTGDFSPLHF
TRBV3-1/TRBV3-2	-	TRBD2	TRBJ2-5	TGTGCCAGCAGCCAGGGGGCGGGGGGAGAGACCCAGTACTTC	CASSQGAGGETQYF
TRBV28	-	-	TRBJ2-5	TGTGCCAGCAGTTTATTAGCCGGGTGGGACCAAGAGACCCAGTACTTC	CASSLLAGWDQETQYF
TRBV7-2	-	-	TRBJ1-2	TGTGCCAGCAGCTTAGCCAAGACAGTTAACTATGGCTACACCTTC	CASSLAKTVNYGYTF
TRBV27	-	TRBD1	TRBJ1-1	TGTGCCAGCAGTTTATCAAAGACAGGGGCTGAAGCTTTCTTT	CASSLSKTGAEAFF
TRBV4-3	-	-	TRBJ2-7	TGCGCCAGCAGCCAAGATCCTAGATCCTACGAGCAGTACTTC	CASSQDPRSYEQYF
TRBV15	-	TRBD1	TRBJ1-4	TGTGCCACCAGCACCCAGGGGGCAGATGAAAAACTGTTTTTT	CATSTQGADEKLFF
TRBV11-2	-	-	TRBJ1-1	TGTGCCAGCCCACCCACAGGGAGCACTGAAGCTTTCTTT	CASPPTGSTEAFF
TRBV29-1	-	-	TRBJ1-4	TGCAGCGTTGCAGGGATAAGAACTAATGAAAAACTGTTTTTT	CSVAGIRTNEKLFF
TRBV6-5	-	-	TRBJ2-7	TGTGCCAGCAGCCGCCGGGACACCTCCTACGAGCAGTACTTC	CASSRRDTSYEQYF
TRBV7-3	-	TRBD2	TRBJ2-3	TGTGCCAGCAGCTTAGAGCGGGAGGCGCCAGATACGCAGTATTTT	CASSLEREAPDTQYF